This is a list of T cell receptor beta chains from one sample in a study of T cells in Graves' hyperthyroidism and ophthalmopathy. One entry per CDR3 protein results from TCRdb running MiXCR on the multiplex PCR reads. There are under 250,000 distinct CDR3 sequences in the sample; around 16% occur only once, and roughly 49% lies in the top ten. The sample consisted of blood. Source of these receptors: a woman aged 45 to 65 with Graves' hyperthyroidism. Both conserved end residues are part of each CDR3. A D gene is named only where the DNA matches it firmly. Size tells how often a clone was seen (once, few, many) or the class of an expanded clone, and some rows leave it out.

clone size	D gene	V gene	CDR3 length	J gene	CDR3 DNA	CDR3 protein
many	-	TRBV12-5	13	TRBJ2-7	TGTGCTAGTAGACTGACGGACTCCTACGAGCAGTACTTC	CASRLTDSYEQYF
many	-	TRBV13	13	TRBJ2-7	TGTGCCAGCACCCTGATGGGGGCCAACGAGCAGTACTTC	CASTLMGANEQYF
few	-	TRBV19	17	TRBJ1-5	TGTGCCAGTAGTCCAACCCCCGACAGTTATAGCAATCAGCCCCAGCATTTT	CASSPTPDSYSNQPQHF
-	-	TRBV4-1	17	TRBJ2-2	TGCGCCAGCAGCAGGGACGGCGCCACACTAAACACCGGGGAGCTGTTTTTT	CASSRDGATLNTGELFF
-	TRBD1	TRBV20-1	13	TRBJ1-1	TGCAGTGCTAGGTCAACAGGGGAAACTGAAGCTTTCTTT	CSARSTGETEAFF
few	TRBD1	TRBV6-1	15	TRBJ1-2	TGTGCCAGCACCGCAACTTCCGGGACAGGGGTGAACTACACCTTC	CASTATSGTGVNYTF
many	-	TRBV14	13	TRBJ1-2	TGTGCCAGCAGCCAAGATCTGAAGAGAGGCTACACCTTC	CASSQDLKRGYTF
-	-	TRBV15	14	TRBJ1-1	TGTGCCAGCACCCCTCAGGGAGTGGCCACTGAAGCTTTCTTT	CASTPQGVATEAFF
few	-	TRBV11-1	14	TRBJ1-6	TGTGCCAGCAGCTTAGGGACATTCGATTCACCCCTCCACTTT	CASSLGTFDSPLHF
many	TRBD1	TRBV27	15	TRBJ1-5	TGTGCCAGCAGTGATGGGACAGGGCCGTATCAGCCCCAGCATTTT	CASSDGTGPYQPQHF
few	-	TRBV6-2/TRBV6-3	15	TRBJ1-2	TGTGCCAGCAGTCAACCCAGCGGGGCGGACTATGGCTACACCTTC	CASSQPSGADYGYTF
many	TRBD1	TRBV6-2/TRBV6-3	16	TRBJ1-5	TGTGCCAGCACCTCGATCTGGGACAGGGGGCCTCAGCCCCAGCATTTT	CASTSIWDRGPQPQHF
many	-	TRBV11-2	13	TRBJ1-1	TGTGCCAGCAGTTCACAGAGCAACACTGAAGCTTTCTTT	CASSSQSNTEAFF
many	-	TRBV7-3	16	TRBJ2-2	TGTGCCAGCAGCCCAATAGGGGGGTTCGACACCGGGGAGCTGTTTTTT	CASSPIGGFDTGELFF
-	-	TRBV24-1	15	TRBJ2-2	TGTGCCACCAGTGACCCCGGGAAGGCCACCGGGGAGCTGTTTTTT	CATSDPGKATGELFF
few	-	TRBV4-1	15	TRBJ2-7	TGCGCCAGCAGCCAAGTCCGGGACGGAACCTACGAGCAGTACTTC	CASSQVRDGTYEQYF
many	-	TRBV13	15	TRBJ2-7	TGTGCCAGCAGCTTTAATGCGGTGGGGGTCTACGAGCAGTACTTC	CASSFNAVGVYEQYF
many	-	TRBV4-1	15	TRBJ2-7	TGCGCCAGCAGCCAAGGACAGGCTAGCTCCTACGAGCAGTACTTC	CASSQGQASSYEQYF